The 14 T cell receptor beta chains below all came from one sample that was sequenced in a study of technical replicates of blood from a handful of donors. Data came from immunoSEQ multiplex PCR; TCRdb stores just in-frame clones and leaves some out. Of about 100,000 clones listed, about 95% are singletons. Sequenced material: T cells isolated from PBMCs. These receptors were obtained from a human donor in good health.

The chain joins TRBV27 to TRBJ2-3; 13 nucleotides agree with TRBD2. Germline CDR1 MNHEY, CDR2 SMNVEV (reference sequence). The length of the CDR3 is 14 residues. V was clipped by 7 bases and J by 6 bases; unmatched bases: 4. CDR3 loop: CASTRTSGGDTQYF. As DNA, the CDR3 is TGTGCCAGCACAAGGACTAGCGGGGGTGATACGCAGTATTTT.

The chain joins TRBV7-6 to TRBJ1-1; perhaps TRBD1 as D (5 bases). Germline-derived CDR1 and CDR2 are SGHVS and FNYEAQ. V was cut by 5 bases and J by 3 bases, with 10 bases left in between. The CDR3 consists of 13 residues. The CDR3 region is CASSEGVDTEAFF. The DNA for the CDR3 is TGTGCCAGCAGCGAAGGGGTAGACACTGAAGCTTTCTTT.

The chain uses TRBV29-1 and TRBJ1-1; D unresolved. CDR1 and CDR2 from the germline V gene are SQVTM and ANQGSEA. Trimming cost V 1 base and J 4 bases, with 4 bases left between them. This CDR3 has 11 residues. The CDR3 DNA follows: TGCAGCGTTGAAGGGCTCACTGAAGCTTTCTTT. Protein sequence: CSVEGLTEAFF.

The V gene is TRBV4-1, the J gene TRBJ1-5; D may be TRBD1 (5 bases). The CDR3 totals 19 residues. CDR1 MGHRA and CDR2 YSYEKL come from the germline V gene. V was cut by 0 bases and J by 2 bases, with 20 bases left in between. The CDR3 DNA reads TGCGCCAGCAGCCAAGAACCCCCCCAGGGAGGGAACGGCAATCAGCCCCAGCATTTT. Translated: CASSQEPPQGGNGNQPQHF.

As DNA, the CDR3 is TGTGCCAGCAGCTCAGGCCGGGGCTCTGGAAACACCATATATTTT. It yields the protein CASSSGRGSGNTIYF. The rearrangement links TRBV7-3 to TRBJ1-3; the D is unclear. The CDR3 has 15 residues. Germline CDR1 is SGHTA and CDR2 is FQGTGA. Trimming removed 4 bases from V and 0 bases from J, with 10 bases in between.

The CDR3 nucleotides read TGCAGCGTTGATAGAGGGGCGGGAGGGATCGAGCAGTACTTC. As protein: CSVDRGAGGIEQYF. The genes are TRBV29-1 and TRBJ2-5; 9 bases align to TRBD2. The DNA end favors TRBJ2-7, so the J call may be wrong. Germline V gene lookup returns CDR1 SQVTM and CDR2 ANQGSEA. The CDR3 totals 14 residues.

The rearrangement uses TRBV10-3 and TRBJ2-5, with TRBD2 matching over 10 bases. V shed 4 bases and J 2 bases; nucleotides not matched to a gene: 7. This CDR3 spans 16 amino acids. Germline CDR1 is ENHRY and CDR2 is SYGVKD. The CDR3 spells CAISGGAGGGQETQYF. The DNA of the CDR3 is TGTGCCATCAGTGGGGGAGCGGGGGGGGGTCAAGAGACCCAGTACTTC.

The V gene is TRBV10-3, the J gene TRBJ2-1, with 8 bases that match TRBD2. The CDR3 is 14 residues long. The V gene's germline CDR1 is ENHRY and CDR2 SYGVKD. The J segment lost 9 bases and the V segment lost 7 bases, leaving 11 bases of the junction unmatched. This chain's CDR3 is CAINRAGGGGEQFF. CDR3 coding DNA: TGTGCCATCAATCGGGCGGGAGGCGGCGGTGAGCAGTTCTTC.

The chain couples TRBV29-1 to TRBJ2-3; maybe TRBD2 (6 bases). CDR1 and CDR2 from the germline V gene are SQVTM and ANQGSEA. The CDR3 runs to 14 residues. Trimming cost V 3 bases and J 2 bases, with 12 bases left between them. CDR3 in DNA: TGCAGCGTTGAGGGGACTGGGGCCACAGATACGCAGTATTTT. Residues: CSVEGTGATDTQYF.

The chain is built from TRBV29-1 and TRBJ2-1, with 8 bases fitting TRBD2. The V and J ends lost 4 bases and 5 bases, in that order; junction bases with no gene match: 10. This CDR3 has 15 residues. Per the germline V gene, CDR1 is SQVTM and CDR2 is ANQGSEA. The DNA of the CDR3 is TGCAGCGTTGGTAAGAGCGGGAGTGAGCACAATGAGCAGTTCTTC. Its translation is CSVGKSGSEHNEQFF.

This chain uses TRBV19 with TRBJ1-2; TRBD1 matches 7 bases. CDR3 size: 16 residues. The V and J ends lost 3 bases and 4 bases, in that order; junction bases with no gene match: 11. Germline-derived CDR1 and CDR2 are LNHDA and SQIVND (reference sequence). The CDR3 region has the DNA TGTGCCAGTAGTATCGTACTGCGACAGGGCCTCTATGGCTACACCTTC. The encoded protein is CASSIVLRQGLYGYTF.

The chain couples TRBV11-3 to TRBJ2-2; a weak D match, TRBD1 (6 bases). The CDR3 contains 14 residues. Germline loops: CDR1 SGHNT, CDR2 YENEEA. Trimming removed 8 bases at V and 4 bases at J, with 14 bases between. The CDR3 region has the DNA TGTGCCAGCTTGAGAGGGGGTATCACCGGGGAGCTGTTTTTT. This codes for CASLRGGITGELFF.

V usage is TRBV2 and J usage is TRBJ2-2; 10 nucleotides match TRBD2. The J segment lost 1 base and the V segment lost 5 bases, leaving 4 bases of the junction unmatched. The CDR3 consists of 16 residues. Per the germline V gene, CDR1 is SNHLY and CDR2 is FYNNEI. The CDR3 loop is CASSKLAGQNTGELFF. The CDR3 nucleotides are TGTGCCAGCAGTAAACTAGCGGGACAGAACACCGGGGAGCTGTTTTTT.

V is TRBV12-5 and J is TRBJ2-3, with no clear D. The CDR3 extends over 11 amino acids. Germline V gene lookup returns CDR1 LGHNT and CDR2 FRNRAP. The V end lost 6 bases, the J end lost 6 bases, and 7 bases lay between the germline ends. In nucleotides, the CDR3 is TGTGCTAGTGGCTTCCCTGATACGCAGTATTTT. Translation gives CASGFPDTQYF.